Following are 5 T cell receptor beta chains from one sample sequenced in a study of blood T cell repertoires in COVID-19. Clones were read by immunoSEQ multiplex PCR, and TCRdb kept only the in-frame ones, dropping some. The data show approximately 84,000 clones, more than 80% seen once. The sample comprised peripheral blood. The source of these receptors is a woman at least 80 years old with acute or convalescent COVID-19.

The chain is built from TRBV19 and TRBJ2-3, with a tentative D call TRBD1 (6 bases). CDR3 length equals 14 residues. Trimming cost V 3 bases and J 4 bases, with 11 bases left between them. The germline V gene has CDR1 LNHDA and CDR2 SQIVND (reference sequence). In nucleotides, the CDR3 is TGTGCCAGTAGTATCGGACAGTTAGCAGATACGCAGTATTTT. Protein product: CASSIGQLADTQYF.

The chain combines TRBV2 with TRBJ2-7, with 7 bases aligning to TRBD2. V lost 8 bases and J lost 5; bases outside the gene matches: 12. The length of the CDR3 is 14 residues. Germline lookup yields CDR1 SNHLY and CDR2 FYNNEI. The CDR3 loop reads CASGRGAGANEQYF. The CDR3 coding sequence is TGTGCCAGCGGTCGAGGCGCGGGAGCTAACGAGCAGTACTTC. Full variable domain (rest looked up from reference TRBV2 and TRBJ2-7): EPEVTQTPSHQVTQMGQEVILRCVPISNHLYFYWYRQILGQKVEFLVSFYNNEISEKSEIFDDQFSVERPDGSNFTLKIRSTKLEDSAMYFCASGRGAGANEQYFGPGTRLTVT.

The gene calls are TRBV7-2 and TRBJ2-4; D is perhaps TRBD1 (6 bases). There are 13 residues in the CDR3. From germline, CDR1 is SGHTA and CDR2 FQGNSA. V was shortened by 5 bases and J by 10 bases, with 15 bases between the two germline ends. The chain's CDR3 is CASSGDIQRIQYF. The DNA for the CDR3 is TGTGCCAGCAGCGGGGACATCCAAAGGATTCAGTACTTC. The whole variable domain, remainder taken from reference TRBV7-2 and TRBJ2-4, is GAGVSQSPSNKVTEKGKDVELRCDPISGHTALYWYRQSLGQGLEFLIYFQGNSAPDKSGLPSDRFSAERTGGSVSTLTIQRTQQEDSAVYLCASSGDIQRIQYFGAGTRLSVL.

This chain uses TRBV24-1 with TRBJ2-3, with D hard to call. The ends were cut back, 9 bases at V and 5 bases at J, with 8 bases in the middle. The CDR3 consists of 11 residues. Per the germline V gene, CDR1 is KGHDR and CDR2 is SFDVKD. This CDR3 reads CATAAGDTQYF. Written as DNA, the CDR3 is TGTGCCACCGCCGCCGGAGATACGCAGTATTTT.

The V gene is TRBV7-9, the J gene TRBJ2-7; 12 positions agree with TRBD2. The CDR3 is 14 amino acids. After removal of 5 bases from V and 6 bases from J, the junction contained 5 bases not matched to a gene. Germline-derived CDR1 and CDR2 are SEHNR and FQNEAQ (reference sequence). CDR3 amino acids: CASSPLAGGLEQYF. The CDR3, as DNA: TGTGCCAGCAGCCCACTAGCGGGAGGCCTCGAGCAGTACTTC.